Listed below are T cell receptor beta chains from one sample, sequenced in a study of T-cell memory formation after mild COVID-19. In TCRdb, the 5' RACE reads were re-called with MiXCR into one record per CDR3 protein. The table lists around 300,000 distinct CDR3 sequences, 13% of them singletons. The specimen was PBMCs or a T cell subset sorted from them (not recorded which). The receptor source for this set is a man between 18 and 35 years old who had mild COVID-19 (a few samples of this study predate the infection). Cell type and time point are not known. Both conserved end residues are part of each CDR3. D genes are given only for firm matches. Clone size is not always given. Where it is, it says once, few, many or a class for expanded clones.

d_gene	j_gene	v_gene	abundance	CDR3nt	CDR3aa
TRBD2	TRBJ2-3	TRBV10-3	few	TGTGCCATCAGTGAGTCGCAGGGCCTAGCGGGGGAGACTAGCACAGATACGCAGTATTTT	CAISESQGLAGETSTDTQYF
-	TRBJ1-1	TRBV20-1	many	TGCAGTGCCAAAGAAGCCGAGAATGAGGCTTTCTTT	CSAKEAENEAFF
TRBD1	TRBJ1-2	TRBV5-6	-	TGTGCCAGCAGCTCTCTTAACCGACAGGGAGGGAACTATGGCTACACCTTC	CASSSLNRQGGNYGYTF
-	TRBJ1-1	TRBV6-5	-	TGTGCCAGCAGTGCTCCGGCGGTGAACACTGAAGCTTTCTTT	CASSAPAVNTEAFF
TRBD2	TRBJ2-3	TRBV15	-	TGTGCCACCAGCCCCGGACTAGCGGGCTCCACAGATACGCAGTATTTT	CATSPGLAGSTDTQYF
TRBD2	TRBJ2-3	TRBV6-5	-	TGTGCCAGCCCGCCGACAGCGGGGGCAACAGATACGCAGTATTTT	CASPPTAGATDTQYF
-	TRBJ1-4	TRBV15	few	TGTGCCACCAGCCGGGACGGGACAATTCCACCAACTAATGAAAAACTGTTTTTT	CATSRDGTIPPTNEKLFF
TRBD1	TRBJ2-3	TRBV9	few	TGTGCCAGCAGCGGGACAGGTAGAGACACGCAGTATTTT	CASSGTGRDTQYF
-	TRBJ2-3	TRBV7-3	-	TGTGCCAGCAGCTTAAGGTCCGGACGCACAGATACGCAGTATTTT	CASSLRSGRTDTQYF
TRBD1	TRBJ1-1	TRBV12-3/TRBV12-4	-	TGTGCCAGCAGTTCCGGGACAGGGGTAGGCACTGAAGCTTTCTTT	CASSSGTGVGTEAFF
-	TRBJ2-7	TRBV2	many	TGTGCCAGCAGCAAGACCTACGAGCAGTACTTC	CASSKTYEQYF
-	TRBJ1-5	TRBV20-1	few	TGCAGTGCTAGTTCAAGGGGAAGTAATAGCAATCAGCCCCAGCATTTT	CSASSRGSNSNQPQHF
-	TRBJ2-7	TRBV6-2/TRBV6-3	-	TGTGCCAGCAGACGGGACGCCGTCTACGAGCAGTACTTC	CASRRDAVYEQYF
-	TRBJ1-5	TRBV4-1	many	TGCGCCAGCAGCCAAGCCGGGAAAGCTCAGCCCCAGCATTTT	CASSQAGKAQPQHF
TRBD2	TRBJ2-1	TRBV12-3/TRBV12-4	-	TGTGCCAGCAGTCCCACTAGCGGGGGCGATGAGCAGTTCTTC	CASSPTSGGDEQFF
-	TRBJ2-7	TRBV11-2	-	TGTGCCAGCAGCTTTGCCGGGGGCAACGAGCAGTACTTC	CASSFAGGNEQYF
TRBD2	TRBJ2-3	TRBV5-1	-	TGCGCCAGCAGCCCGGGGGGAGGGAGCACAGATACGCAGTATTTT	CASSPGGGSTDTQYF
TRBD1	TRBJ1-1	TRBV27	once	TGTGCCAGCAGGACTCGGACAGGAGCTTTCACTGAAGCTTTCTTT	CASRTRTGAFTEAFF
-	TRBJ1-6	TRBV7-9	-	TGTGCCAGCAGCCTGAGGGCGCGGAATTCACCCCTCCACTTT	CASSLRARNSPLHF
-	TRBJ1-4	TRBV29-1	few	TGCAGCGTTGGTCAGGTTAATGAAAAACTGTTTTTT	CSVGQVNEKLFF
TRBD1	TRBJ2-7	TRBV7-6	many	TGTGCCAGCAGCTTAGGCCCCAGTGGGCAGGGGGCCGGGGAGCAGTACTTC	CASSLGPSGQGAGEQYF
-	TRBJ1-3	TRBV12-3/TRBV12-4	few	TGTGCCAGCAGGGGGACGGGTGGAAACACCATATATTTT	CASRGTGGNTIYF
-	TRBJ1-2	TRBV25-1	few	TGTGCCAGCAGTGACGGACAGCTCGGCTACACCTTC	CASSDGQLGYTF
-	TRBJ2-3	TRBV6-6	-	TGTGCCAGCAGTTACGGTCTTCGAGATACGCAGTATTTT	CASSYGLRDTQYF
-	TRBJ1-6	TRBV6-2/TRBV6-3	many	TGTGCCAGCAGTTACCGGGATTCACCCCTCCACTTT	CASSYRDSPLHF
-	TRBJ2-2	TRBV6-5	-	TGTGCCAGCACCAAACCTGGCAGGGCCACCGGGGAGCTGTTTTTT	CASTKPGRATGELFF
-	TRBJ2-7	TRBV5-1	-	TGCGCCAGCAGCTTGGCTCCCGGCAACTACGAGCAGTACTTC	CASSLAPGNYEQYF
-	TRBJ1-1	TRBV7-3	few	TGTGCCAGCAGCTTACGTGGGGGATGGGGGGACACTGAAGCTTTCTTT	CASSLRGGWGDTEAFF
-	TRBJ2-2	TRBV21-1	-	TGTGCCTATCGAGGGGGGAGATCGAACACCGGGGAGCTGTTTTTT	CAYRGGRSNTGELFF
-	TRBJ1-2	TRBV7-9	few	TGTGCCAGCTTTCACGGGTTTCCGGATAGTAACTATGGCTACACCTTC	CASFHGFPDSNYGYTF
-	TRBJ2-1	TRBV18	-	TGTGCCAGCTCACCCGTCCTTCTCCATGAGCAGTTCTTC	CASSPVLLHEQFF
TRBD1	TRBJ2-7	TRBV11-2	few	TGTGCCAGCAGCTTAGAGGGGACAGGGGTCTACGAGCAGTACTTC	CASSLEGTGVYEQYF
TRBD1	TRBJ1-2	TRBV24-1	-	TGTGCCACCAGTGATAAGGGACAGGGGCACTATGGCTACACCTTC	CATSDKGQGHYGYTF
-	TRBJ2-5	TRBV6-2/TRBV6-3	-	TGTGCCAGCAGTTACATCTGGCAAGAGACCCAGTACTTC	CASSYIWQETQYF
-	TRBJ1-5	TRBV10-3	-	TGTGCCATCAGCCCCTTAGGGAATAGCAATCAGCCCCAGCATTTT	CAISPLGNSNQPQHF
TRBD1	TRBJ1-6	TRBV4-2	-	TGTGCCAGCAGCCAGATCTCGGACAGGTCCCGTTCCAGGTCACCCCTCCACTTT	CASSQISDRSRSRSPLHF
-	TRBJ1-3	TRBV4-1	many	TGCGCCAGCAGCGGGCGGACAGCTTCAACTGGAAACACCATATATTTT	CASSGRTASTGNTIYF
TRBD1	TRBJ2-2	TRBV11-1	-	TGTGCCAGCAGCTTACAGTCCCAGGGGGACACCGGGGAGCTGTTTTTT	CASSLQSQGDTGELFF
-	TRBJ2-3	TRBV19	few	TGTGCCAGTAGTACCCTGCCTTCGGGGGCGAGGAACACAGATACGCAGTATTTT	CASSTLPSGARNTDTQYF
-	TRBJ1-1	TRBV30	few	TGTGCCTGGAGTTGGTTGCAGCGGAACACTGAAGCTTTCTTT	CAWSWLQRNTEAFF
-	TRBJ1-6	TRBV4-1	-	TGCGCCAGCAACACGGGGAGGGGTTTTAATTCACCCCTCCACTTT	CASNTGRGFNSPLHF
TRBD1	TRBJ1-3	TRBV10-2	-	TGCGCCAGCACCTCCCGGACAGGGAGTGGAAACACCATATATTTT	CASTSRTGSGNTIYF
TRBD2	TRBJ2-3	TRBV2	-	TGTGCCAGCGGGGCCGGGACTACCGACACAGATACGCAGTATTTT	CASGAGTTDTDTQYF
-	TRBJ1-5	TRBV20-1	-	TGCAGTGCCTCGGGGGGGTGGAATCAGCCCCAGCATTTT	CSASGGWNQPQHF
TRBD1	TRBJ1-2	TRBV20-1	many	TGCAGTGCTAGATCAGGGGGAGGTGGCTACACCTTC	CSARSGGGGYTF
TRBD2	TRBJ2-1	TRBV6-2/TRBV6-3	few	TGTGCCAGCAGTTCGGGACTAGCGCCTTACAATGAGCAGTTCTTC	CASSSGLAPYNEQFF
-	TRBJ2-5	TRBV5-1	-	TGCGCCAGCAGCTCAACAGGGTATAGGGCCCAAGAGACCCAGTACTTC	CASSSTGYRAQETQYF
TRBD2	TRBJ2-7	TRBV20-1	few	TGCAGTGCTAGAGGACTAGCGGGGGGGAACTACGAGCAGTACTTC	CSARGLAGGNYEQYF
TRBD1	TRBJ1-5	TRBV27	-	TGTGCCAGCAGAACAGGGGCCTGGGAGCCCCAGCATTTT	CASRTGAWEPQHF